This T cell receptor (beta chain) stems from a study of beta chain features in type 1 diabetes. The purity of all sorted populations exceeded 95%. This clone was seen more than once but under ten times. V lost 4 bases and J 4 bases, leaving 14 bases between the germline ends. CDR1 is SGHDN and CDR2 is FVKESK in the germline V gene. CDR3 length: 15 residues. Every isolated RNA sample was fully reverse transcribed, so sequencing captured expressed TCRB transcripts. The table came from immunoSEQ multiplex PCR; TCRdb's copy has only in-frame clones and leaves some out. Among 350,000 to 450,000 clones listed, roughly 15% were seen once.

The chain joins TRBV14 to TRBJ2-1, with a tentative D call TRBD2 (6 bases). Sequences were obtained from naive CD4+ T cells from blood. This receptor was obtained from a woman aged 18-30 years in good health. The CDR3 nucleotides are TGTGCCAGCAGCCCGCGGCAGGCGGGGTACAATGAGCAGTTCTTC. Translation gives CASSPRQAGYNEQFF.